This TCR beta chain was profiled in a study of T cell responses to AZD1222 COVID-19 vaccine. Profiled with immunoSEQ multiplex PCR; TCRdb holds only in-frame clones, not every one. The sample holds about 130,000 clones, about four fifths seen once. Germline V CDR1 and CDR2: SGHDT, YYEEEE. V lost 6 bases, J lost 9 bases, and 10 bases stayed unmatched. CDR3 length: 15 amino acids. The TCR sequence derives from an adult in good health. The sequencing here drew on peripheral blood, taken on day 0 of AZD1222 vaccination. V gene TRBV5-6 combines with J gene TRBJ1-6; 9 bases are shared with TRBD1. The CDR3 loop is CASIIRADRGSPLHF. CDR3 in DNA: TGTGCCAGCATCATCCGAGCGGACAGGGGTTCACCCCTCCACTTT.